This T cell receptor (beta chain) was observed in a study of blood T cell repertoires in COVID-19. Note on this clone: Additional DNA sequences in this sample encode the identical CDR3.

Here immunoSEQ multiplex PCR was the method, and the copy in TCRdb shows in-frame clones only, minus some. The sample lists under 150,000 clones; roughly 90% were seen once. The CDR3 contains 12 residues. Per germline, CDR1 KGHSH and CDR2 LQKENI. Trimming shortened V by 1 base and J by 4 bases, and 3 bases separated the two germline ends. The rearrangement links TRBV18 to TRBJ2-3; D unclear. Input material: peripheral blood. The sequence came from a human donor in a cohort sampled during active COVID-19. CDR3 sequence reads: CASSPLADTQYF. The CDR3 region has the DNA TGTGCCAGCTCACCACTAGCAGATACGCAGTATTTT.